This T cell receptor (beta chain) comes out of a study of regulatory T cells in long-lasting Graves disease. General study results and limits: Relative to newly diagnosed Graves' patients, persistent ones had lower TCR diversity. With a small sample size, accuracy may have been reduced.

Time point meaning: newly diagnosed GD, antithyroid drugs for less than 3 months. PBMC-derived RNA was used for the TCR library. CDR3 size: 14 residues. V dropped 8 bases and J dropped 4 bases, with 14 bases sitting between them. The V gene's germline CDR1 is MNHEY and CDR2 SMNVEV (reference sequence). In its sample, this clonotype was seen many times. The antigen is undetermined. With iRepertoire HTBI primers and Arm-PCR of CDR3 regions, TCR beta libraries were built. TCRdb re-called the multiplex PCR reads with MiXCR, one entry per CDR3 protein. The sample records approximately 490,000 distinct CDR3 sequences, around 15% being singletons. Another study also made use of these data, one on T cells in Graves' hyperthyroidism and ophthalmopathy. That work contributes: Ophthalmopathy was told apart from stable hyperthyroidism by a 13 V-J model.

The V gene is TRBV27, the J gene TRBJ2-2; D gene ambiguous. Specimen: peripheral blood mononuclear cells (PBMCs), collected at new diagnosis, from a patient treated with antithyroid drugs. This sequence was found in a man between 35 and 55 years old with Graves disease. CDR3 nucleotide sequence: TGTGCCAGCCAAAGAGTGGGCGGCACCGGGGAGCTGTTTTTT. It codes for CASQRVGGTGELFF.